These 21 T cell receptor beta chains came from one sample sequenced in a study of T cell clonotyping in hematopoietic cell transplantation. Time point denoted: recipient sample about 28 days before transplant, after cytoreduction. Profiling relied on immunoSEQ multiplex PCR, and the TCRdb table lists in-frame clones only, not all of them. The repertoire holds around 1,800 clones, with approximately 93% as singletons. Sequencing was performed on peripheral blood mononuclear cells, taken before stem cell transplant. The receptors come from a woman between 50 and 59 years old with acute myeloid leukemia. Some clones in this sample may be carry-over from other donors' samples.

The V gene is TRBV6-5, the J gene TRBJ2-3, with D possibly being TRBD1 (6 bases). Germline values: CDR1 MNHEY, CDR2 SVGAGI. The CDR3 is 15 residues long. Trimming cost V 4 bases and J 4 bases, with 15 bases left between them. CDR3 DNA: TGTGCCAGCAGTTGGTACTCAACAGGGTCAGATACGCAGTATTTT. Its translation: CASSWYSTGSDTQYF.

The chain uses TRBV4-2 and TRBJ2-3; D ambiguous. Trimming left V 1 base short and J 1 base short, with 15 bases between. The CDR3 is 17 amino acids. Germline V gene lookup returns CDR1 LGHNA and CDR2 YNFKEQ. For the CDR3, the DNA is TGTGCCAGCAGCCAAGCTTTCCCGGCCTCCGGCACAGATACGCAGTATTTT. As protein: CASSQAFPASGTDTQYF.

This rearrangement joins TRBV6-5 to TRBJ1-1, with no clear D. CDR1 is MNHEY and CDR2 is SVGAGI in the germline V gene. There are 14 residues in the CDR3. The V and J ends lost 0 bases and 1 base respectively, with 6 bases between them. CDR3 amino acids: CASSYSTANTEAFF. In DNA form, the CDR3 reads TGTGCCAGCAGTTACTCGACGGCGAACACTGAAGCTTTCTTT.

This chain uses TRBV7-3 with TRBJ2-5; 7 bases are shared with TRBD1. V lost 4 bases and J lost 4; bases outside the gene matches: 3. Germline CDR1 and CDR2: SGHTA and FQGTGA. This CDR3 comprises 13 residues. This chain's CDR3 is CASSSTGRETQYF. In nucleotides, the CDR3 is TGTGCCAGCAGCTCGACAGGGCGAGAGACCCAGTACTTC. The variable domain in full, with the rest retrieved from reference TRBV7-3 and TRBJ2-5, is GAGVSQTPSNKVTEKGKYVELRCDPISGHTALYWYRQSLGQGPEFLIYFQGTGAADDSGLPNDRFFAVRPEGSVSTLKIQRTERGDSAVYLCASSSTGRETQYFGPGTRLLVL.

The rearrangement joins TRBV25-1 to TRBJ2-5; perhaps TRBD2 as D (8 bases). CDR3 size: 16 residues. Germline lookup yields CDR1 MGHDK and CDR2 SYGVNS. The V end lost 3 bases, the J end lost 5 bases, and 19 bases lay between the germline ends. This CDR3 is CASSDSGGGQRETQYF. CDR3 DNA sequence: TGTGCCAGCAGTGATTCGGGGGGGGGACAGAGGGAGACCCAGTACTTC.

This clone was counted once. The chain recombines TRBV29-1 with TRBJ2-5, with D possibly being TRBD2 (6 bases). CDR3 length: 12 residues. Trimming pared 7 bases from V and 2 bases from J, leaving 11 bases between. Per germline, CDR1 SQVTM and CDR2 ANQGSEA. In DNA, the CDR3 is TGCAGCGCCCGGGGGACTCAAGAGACCCAGTACTTC. This codes for CSARGTQETQYF.

For this clone: The junction departs from germline at one end; a sequencing error may be responsible. Written as DNA, the CDR3 is TGTGCCAGCAGCGAAGGACAGGGGCTAAACAATCAGCCCCAGCATTTT. This translates into CASSEGQGLNNQPQHF. The chain has TRBV2 and TRBJ1-5; TRBD1 aligns across 9 bases. The CDR3 contains 16 residues. Germline CDR1 and CDR2: SNHLY and FYNNEI.

The chain combines TRBV6-5 with TRBJ2-3; D gene unclear. The CDR3 is made up of 11 amino acids. CDR1 is MNHEY and CDR2 is SVGAGI in the germline V gene. V was trimmed by 10 bases and J by 5 bases, leaving 10 bases between them. CDR3 residues: CATRVIDTQYF. The CDR3 nucleotides are TGTGCCACCCGCGTTATAGATACGCAGTATTTT.

V gene TRBV19 combines with J gene TRBJ2-5; 8 bases match TRBD2. The J segment lost 8 bases and the V segment lost 3 bases, leaving 11 bases of the junction unmatched. The CDR3 runs 15 residues. Germline values: CDR1 LNHDA, CDR2 SQIVND (reference sequence). CDR3 loop: CASSIAGLGLGTQYF. CDR3 nucleotides: TGTGCCAGTAGTATCGCGGGACTAGGGTTAGGAACCCAGTACTTC.

V usage is TRBV19 and J usage is TRBJ2-6, with D possibly matching TRBD1 (5 bases). The CDR3 is 15 amino acids. Germline V gene lookup returns CDR1 LNHDA and CDR2 SQIVND (reference sequence). The V gene lost 7 bases and the J gene lost 3 bases, with 13 bases spanning the gap. The DNA of the CDR3 is TGTGCCAGTACCGCCACAGGTGATGGGGCCAACGTCCTGACTTTC. This codes for CASTATGDGANVLTF.

The sample holds a few counts of this clone. The rearrangement uses TRBV19 and TRBJ1-2, with D perhaps TRBD1 (6 bases). Trimming removed 11 bases from V and 3 bases from J, with 19 bases in between. The CDR3 is made up of 14 amino acids. The V gene's germline CDR1 is LNHDA and CDR2 SQIVND (reference sequence). CDR3 bases: TGTGCCTCGCGGACGGGCCAGGGGTACTATGGCTACACCTTC. Protein product: CASRTGQGYYGYTF.

This clone was seen only once. The chain joins TRBV11-2 to TRBJ2-7; D call uncertain. The germline V gene encodes CDR1 SGHAT and CDR2 FQNNGV. The CDR3 runs to 12 residues. V was shortened by 3 bases and J by 3 bases, with 6 bases between the two germline ends. In nucleotides, the CDR3 is TGTGCCAGCAGCTTGACGTTCTACGAGCAGTACTTC. This codes for CASSLTFYEQYF.

To note about this clone: This specimen includes other DNA sequences encoding the same CDR3. This chain joins TRBV2 and TRBJ1-6; D is ambiguous. V was clipped by 3 bases and J by 12 bases, with 9 bases between them. Germline lookup yields CDR1 SNHLY and CDR2 FYNNEI. The CDR3 totals 12 residues. The CDR3 DNA reads as TGTGCCAGCAGTGAGGCAGGAAGACCCCTCCACTTT. It encodes CASSEAGRPLHF.

The chain carries TRBV2 and TRBJ2-1, with 7 bases aligning to TRBD2. V was pared by 1 base and J by 4 bases, with 7 bases of the junction left unmatched. CDR3 size: 16 residues. Germline assignment: CDR1 SNHLY and CDR2 FYNNEI. CDR3 in amino acids: CASSEVRLAVYNEQFF. Here the CDR3 DNA reads TGTGCCAGCAGTGAAGTAAGACTAGCTGTTTACAATGAGCAGTTCTTC.

This clone occurred once. This chain joins TRBV5-1 and TRBJ2-5, with TRBD2 matching 9 bases. CDR3 length: 15 amino acids. Germline lookup yields CDR1 SGHRS and CDR2 YFSETQ. After removal of 0 bases from V and 5 bases from J, the junction contained 5 bases not matched to a gene. The CDR3 DNA follows: TGCGCCAGCAGCTTGGTGGCGGGGGGGCCGGAGACCCAGTACTTC. Protein: CASSLVAGGPETQYF.

The chain employs TRBV7-2 and TRBJ2-7, with TRBD2 matching 11 bases. V shed 1 base and J 6 bases; nucleotides not matched to a gene: 11. CDR3 length: 17 amino acids. Germline V CDR1 and CDR2: SGHTA, FQGNSA. The CDR3 bases are TGTGCCAGCAGCTTAGATGCTAGCGGGGGGTTCGCCTTCGAGCAGTACTTC. Residues: CASSLDASGGFAFEQYF. The full variable domain, in which reference TRBV7-2 and TRBJ2-7 provide the parts outside the CDR3, is GAGVSQSPSNKVTEKGKDVELRCDPISGHTALYWYRQSLGQGLEFLIYFQGNSAPDKSGLPSDRFSAERTGGSVSTLTIQRTQQEDSAVYLCASSLDASGGFAFEQYFGPGTRLTVT.

The chain's CDR3 is CASSDEGGGPNGNTIYF. CDR3 nucleotide sequence: TGTGCCAGCAGTGATGAGGGAGGGGGGCCTAATGGAAACACCATATATTTT. The chain couples TRBV25-1 to TRBJ1-3, with D possibly TRBD1 on 6 matching bases. Germline V gene lookup returns CDR1 MGHDK and CDR2 SYGVNS. V lost 3 bases, J lost 3 bases, and 18 bases lay in between. The length of the CDR3 is 17 residues.

This chain links TRBV19 with TRBJ1-5; TRBD1 agrees at 10 bases. V lost 6 bases, J lost 4 bases, and 6 bases stayed unmatched. The V gene's germline CDR1 is LNHDA and CDR2 SQIVND (reference sequence). The CDR3 is made up of 15 amino acids. The CDR3 spells CASRVTGGGNQPQHF. As DNA, the CDR3 is TGTGCCAGTAGGGTGACAGGGGGCGGGAATCAGCCCCAGCATTTT.

This clone was picked up one time. The chain has TRBV16 and TRBJ1-3; D gene unclear. This CDR3 spans 18 amino acids. Germline-derived CDR1 and CDR2 are KGHSY and FQNENV. The V gene lost 4 bases and the J gene lost 3 bases, with 22 bases spanning the gap. The CDR3 sequence is CASSPLGVGSEGGNTIYF. In nucleotides, the CDR3 is TGTGCCAGCAGCCCCCTAGGCGTGGGGAGTGAAGGTGGAAACACCATATATTTT.

The J gene is TRBJ1-1, the V gene TRBV10-2; 8 nucleotides agree with TRBD1. Losses at the gene ends were 5 bases for V and 4 bases for J; bases not matched to a gene: 6. Germline V gene sequence: CDR1 WSHSY, CDR2 SAAADI. The CDR3 is made up of 14 amino acids. This chain's CDR3 is CASSPQGGGTEAFF. The CDR3 nucleotides read TGCGCCAGCAGTCCACAGGGGGGAGGCACTGAAGCTTTCTTT.

The J gene is TRBJ2-5, the V gene TRBV7-9; TRBD1 matches at 10 bases. CDR1 SEHNR and CDR2 FQNEAQ come from the germline V gene (reference sequence). J lost 5 bases, V lost 4 bases, and 7 bases had no gene match. The length of the CDR3 is 15 residues. Written as DNA, the CDR3 is TGTGCCAGCAGCTCCGGGACAGGGGCGGGCGAGACCCAGTACTTC. Translating gives CASSSGTGAGETQYF. Filled out from reference TRBV7-9 and TRBJ2-5, the complete variable domain reads DTGVSQNPRHKITKRGQNVTFRCDPISEHNRLYWYRQTLGQGPEFLTYFQNEAQLEKSRLLSDRFSAERPKGSFSTLEIQRTEQGDSAMYLCASSSGTGAGETQYFGPGTRLLVL.